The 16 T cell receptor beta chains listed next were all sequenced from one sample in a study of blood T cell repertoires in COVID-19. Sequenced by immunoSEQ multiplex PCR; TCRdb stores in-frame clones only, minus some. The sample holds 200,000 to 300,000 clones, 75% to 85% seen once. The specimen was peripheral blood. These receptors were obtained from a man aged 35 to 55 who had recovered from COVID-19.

The DNA for the CDR3 is TGCGCCAGCAGCCAAAAACTAGGGACAATGGGTGGCTACACCTTC. Translated: CASSQKLGTMGGYTF. The chain combines TRBV4-3 with TRBJ1-2, with TRBD1 as a possible D gene (6 bases). Germline V gene lookup returns CDR1 LGHNA and CDR2 YSLEER. V lost 2 bases to trimming and J lost 7 bases, with 17 bases between them. This CDR3 is built from 15 residues.

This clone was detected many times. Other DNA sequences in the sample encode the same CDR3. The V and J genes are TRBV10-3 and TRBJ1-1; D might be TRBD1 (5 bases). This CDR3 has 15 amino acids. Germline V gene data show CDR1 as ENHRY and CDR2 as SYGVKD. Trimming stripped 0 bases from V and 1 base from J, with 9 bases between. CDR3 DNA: TGTGCCATCAGTGAGTCGAGGCAGGGGAACACTGAAGCTTTCTTT. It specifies CAISESRQGNTEAFF.

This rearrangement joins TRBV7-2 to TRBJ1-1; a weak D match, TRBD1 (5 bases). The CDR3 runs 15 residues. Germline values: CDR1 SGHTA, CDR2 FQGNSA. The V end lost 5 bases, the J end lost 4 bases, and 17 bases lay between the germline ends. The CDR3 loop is CASSLTNQGSTEAFF. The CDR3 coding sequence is TGTGCCAGCAGCCTCACAAACCAGGGCAGCACTGAAGCTTTCTTT. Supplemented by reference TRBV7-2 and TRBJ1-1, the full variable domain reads GAGVSQSPSNKVTEKGKDVELRCDPISGHTALYWYRQSLGQGLEFLIYFQGNSAPDKSGLPSDRFSAERTGGSVSTLTIQRTQQEDSAVYLCASSLTNQGSTEAFFGQGTRLTVV.

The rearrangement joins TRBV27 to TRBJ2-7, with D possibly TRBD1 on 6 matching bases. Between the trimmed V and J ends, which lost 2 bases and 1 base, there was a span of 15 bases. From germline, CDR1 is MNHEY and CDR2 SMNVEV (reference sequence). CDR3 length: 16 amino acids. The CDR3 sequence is CASSLKCPDRSYEQYF. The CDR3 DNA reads TGTGCCAGCAGTTTAAAATGCCCGGACAGATCCTACGAGCAGTACTTC.

The CDR3 spells CSVEDGKTGSYGYTF. CDR3 bases: TGCAGCGTTGAAGACGGAAAGACAGGGTCCTATGGCTACACCTTC. The chain couples TRBV29-1 to TRBJ1-2, with 7 bases matching TRBD1. The V gene's germline CDR1 is SQVTM and CDR2 ANQGSEA. This CDR3 has 15 amino acids. Trimming took 0 bases from V and 4 from J; bases not matched to a gene: 8.

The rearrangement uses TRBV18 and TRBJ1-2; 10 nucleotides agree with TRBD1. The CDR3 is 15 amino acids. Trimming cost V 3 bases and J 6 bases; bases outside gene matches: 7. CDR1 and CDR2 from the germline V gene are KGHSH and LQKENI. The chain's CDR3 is CASSPDRGLPNGYTF. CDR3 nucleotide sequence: TGTGCCAGCTCACCCGACAGGGGGCTCCCGAATGGCTACACCTTC.

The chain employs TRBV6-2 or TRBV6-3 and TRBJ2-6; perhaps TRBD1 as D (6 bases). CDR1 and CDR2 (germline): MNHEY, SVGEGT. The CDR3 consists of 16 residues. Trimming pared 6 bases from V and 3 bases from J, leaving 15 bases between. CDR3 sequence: CASSGTTVGGANVLTF. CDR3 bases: TGTGCCAGCAGCGGGACAACCGTTGGTGGGGCCAACGTCCTGACTTTC.

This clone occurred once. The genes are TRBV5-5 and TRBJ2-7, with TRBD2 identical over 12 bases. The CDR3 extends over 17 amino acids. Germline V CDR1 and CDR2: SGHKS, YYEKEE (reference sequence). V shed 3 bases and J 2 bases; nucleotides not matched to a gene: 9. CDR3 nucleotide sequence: TGTGCCAGCAGCTCAGCTCGGACTAGCGGGAACCCCTACGAGCAGTACTTC. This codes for CASSSARTSGNPYEQYF. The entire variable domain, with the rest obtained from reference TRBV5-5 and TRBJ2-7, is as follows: DAGVTQSPTHLIKTRGQQVTLRCSPISGHKSVSWYQQVLGQGPQFIFQYYEKEERGRGNFPDRFSARQFPNYSSELNVNALLLGDSALYLCASSSARTSGNPYEQYFGPGTRLTVT.

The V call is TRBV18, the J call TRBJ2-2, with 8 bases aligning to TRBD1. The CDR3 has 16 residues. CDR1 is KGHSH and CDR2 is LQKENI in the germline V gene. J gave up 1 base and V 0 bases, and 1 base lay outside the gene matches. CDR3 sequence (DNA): TGTGCCAGCTCACCACCGGGACAGGAGAACACCGGGGAGCTGTTTTTT. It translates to CASSPPGQENTGELFF.

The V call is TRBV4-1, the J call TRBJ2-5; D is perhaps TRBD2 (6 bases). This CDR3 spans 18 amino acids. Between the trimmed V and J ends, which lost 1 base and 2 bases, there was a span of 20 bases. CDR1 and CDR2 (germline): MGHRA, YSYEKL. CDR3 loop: CASSQAPAQTRLQETQYF. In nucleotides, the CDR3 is TGCGCCAGCAGCCAAGCCCCCGCACAGACTAGATTACAAGAGACCCAGTACTTC.

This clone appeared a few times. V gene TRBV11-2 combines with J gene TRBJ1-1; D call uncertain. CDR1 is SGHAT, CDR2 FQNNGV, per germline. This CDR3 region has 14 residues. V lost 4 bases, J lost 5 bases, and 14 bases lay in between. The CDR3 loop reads CASSSKLPGTEAFF. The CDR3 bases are TGTGCCAGCAGCTCGAAGTTGCCGGGTACTGAAGCTTTCTTT.

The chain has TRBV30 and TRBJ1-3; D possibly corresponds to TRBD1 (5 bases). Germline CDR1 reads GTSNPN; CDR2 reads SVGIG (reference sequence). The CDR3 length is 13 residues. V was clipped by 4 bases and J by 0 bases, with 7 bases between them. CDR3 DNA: TGTGCCTGGAACGGGGGCTCTGGAAACACCATATATTTT. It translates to CAWNGGSGNTIYF.

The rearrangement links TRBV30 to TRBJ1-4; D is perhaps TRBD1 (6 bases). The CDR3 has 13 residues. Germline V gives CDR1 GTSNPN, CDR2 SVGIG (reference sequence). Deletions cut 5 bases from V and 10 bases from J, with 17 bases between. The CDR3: CAWGVQGVGKLFF. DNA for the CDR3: TGTGCCTGGGGGGTACAGGGCGTCGGAAAACTGTTTTTT.

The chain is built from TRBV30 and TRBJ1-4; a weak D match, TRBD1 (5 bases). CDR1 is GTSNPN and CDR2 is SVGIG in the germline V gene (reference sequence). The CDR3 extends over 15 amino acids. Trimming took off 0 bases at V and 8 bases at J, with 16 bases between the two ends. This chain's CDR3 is CAWSVPGGVEEKLFF. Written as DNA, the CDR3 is TGTGCCTGGAGTGTACCGGGAGGGGTGGAAGAAAAACTGTTTTTT.

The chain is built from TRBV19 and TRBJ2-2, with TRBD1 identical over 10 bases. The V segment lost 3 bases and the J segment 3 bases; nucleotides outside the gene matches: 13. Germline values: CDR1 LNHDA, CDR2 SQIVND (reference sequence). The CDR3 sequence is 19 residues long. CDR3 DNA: TGTGCCAGTAGTATTACCCCGGACAGGGGGTATAGGTACACCGGGGAGCTGTTTTTT. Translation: CASSITPDRGYRYTGELFF. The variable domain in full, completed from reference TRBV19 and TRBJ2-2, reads DGGITQSPKYLFRKEGQNVTLSCEQNLNHDAMYWYRQDPGQGLRLIYYSQIVNDFQKGDIAEGYSVSREKKESFPLTVTSAQKNPTAFYLCASSITPDRGYRYTGELFFGEGSRLTVL.

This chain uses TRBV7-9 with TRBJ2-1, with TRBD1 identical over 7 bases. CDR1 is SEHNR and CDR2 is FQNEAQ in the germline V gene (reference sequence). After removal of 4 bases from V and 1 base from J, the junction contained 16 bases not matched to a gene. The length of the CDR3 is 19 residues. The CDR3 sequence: CASSSPPFGPTGSYNEQFF. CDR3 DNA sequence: TGTGCCAGCAGCTCACCCCCCTTTGGGCCGACAGGGTCCTACAATGAGCAGTTCTTC.